This is a list of T cell receptor gamma chains from one sample in a study of Vδ1+ human thymocytes. TCRdb used CATT to re-call clones from the multiplex PCR reads. Of about 36,000 gamma-chain clones listed, 20% are singletons. Sequencing was done on a sample of Vdelta1+ gamma-delta thymocytes from the thymus. These TCRs come from a girl in the first two years of life who had congenital heart surgery. Both conserved end residues are part of each CDR3. Expanded clones are given a class, and other clones once, few, many or no size at all.

size	V	J	CDR3	DNA
-	TRGV4	TRGJ1/TRGJ2	CATWTLRYKKLF	TGTGCCACCTGGACCCTACGTTATAAGAAACTCTTT
-	TRGV9	TRGJ1/TRGJ2	CALWEVPKKLF	TGTGCCTTGTGGGAGGTGCCGAAGAAACTCTTT
-	TRGV4	TRGJP2	CATWGDWIETF	TGTGCCACCTGGGGGGATTGGATCGAGACGTTT
few	TRGV8	TRGJP2	CATSLWIKTF	TGTGCCACCTCCCTTTGGATCAAGACGTTT
once	TRGV4	TRGJ1/TRGJ2	CATWDGIGGLMWYYKKLF	TGTGCCACCTGGGATGGGATTGGGGGACTCATGTGGTATTATAAGAAACTCTTT
few	TRGV2	TRGJ1/TRGJ2	CATWVPAKKLF	TGTGCCACCTGGGTCCCTGCCAAGAAACTCTTT
once	TRGV2	TRGJP2	CATWDGRDPSSSDWIKTF	TGTGCCACCTGGGACGGGCGGGACCCCTCAAGTAGTGATTGGATCAAGACGTTT
few	TRGV9	TRGJ1/TRGJ2	CALWEVLSYYKKLF	TGTGCCTTGTGGGAGGTGCTTTCGTATTATAAGAAACTCTTT
-	TRGV2	TRGJ1/TRGJ2	CATWDGPELAKKLF	TGTGCCACCTGGGACGGGCCTGAATTGGCCAAGAAACTCTTT
-	TRGV9	TRGJ1/TRGJ2	CALWEVSSGEKKLF	TGTGCCTTGTGGGAGGTGTCATCCGGGGAGAAGAAACTCTTT
few	TRGV2	TRGJ1/TRGJ2	CATWDGPSKIKKLF	TGTGCCACCTGGGACGGGCCAAGTAAGATTAAGAAACTCTTT
once	TRGV9	TRGJP	CALWEPKELGKKIKVF	TGTGCCTTGTGGGAGCCGAAAGAGTTGGGCAAAAAAATCAAGGTATTT
few	TRGV2	TRGJ1/TRGJ2	CATWDGPVPYKKLF	TGTGCCACCTGGGACGGTCCCGTTCCTTATAAGAAACTCTTT
-	TRGV9	TRGJ1/TRGJ2	CALWDQWGGKLF	TGTGCCTTGTGGGATCAATGGGGGGGGAAACTCTTT
few	TRGV5	TRGJ1/TRGJ2	CATWDSEKLF	TGTGCCACCTGGGACTCGGAGAAACTCTTT
few	TRGV4	TRGJ1/TRGJ2	CATWDGPVSPSYYKKLF	TGTGCCACCTGGGATGGGCCGGTATCCCCGTCCTATTATAAGAAACTCTTT
few	TRGV8	TRGJ1/TRGJ2	CATWAKNGNYYKKLF	TGTGCCACCTGGGCGAAGAATGGGAATTATTATAAGAAACTCTTT
-	TRGV9	TRGJ1/TRGJ2	CALWEVIYYKKLF	TGTGCCTTGTGGGAGGTAATATATTATAAGAAACTCTTT
few	TRGV2	TRGJ1/TRGJ2	CATWDGPPYYKKLF	TGTGCCACCTGGGACGGGCCCCCGTATTATAAGAAACTCTTT
-	TRGV3	TRGJ1/TRGJ2	CATWDRPWDYYKKLF	TGTGCTACCTGGGACAGGCCGTGGGATTATTATAAGAAACTCTTT
-	TRGV3	TRGJ1/TRGJ2	CATWDPPGDYKKLF	TGTGCCACCTGGGACCCCCCCGGGGATTATAAGAAACTCTTT
-	TRGV3	TRGJ1/TRGJ2	CATWDPQTPGKKLF	TGTGCCACCTGGGACCCACAGACGCCCGGGAAGAAACTCTTT
-	TRGV2	TRGJ1/TRGJ2	CATWDGHRYYYKKLF	TGTGCCACCTGGGACGGGCATCGTTATTATTATAAGAAACTCTTT
few	TRGV9	TRGJ1/TRGJ2	CALWEPLYKKLF	TGTGCCTTGTGGGAGCCTCTTTATAAGAAACTCTTT
-	TRGV2	TRGJ1/TRGJ2	CATWDGKGGYKKLF	TGTGCCACCTGGGACGGAAAAGGCGGTTATAAGAAACTCTTT
-	TRGV8	TRGJP1	CATWTHTTGWFKIF	TGTGCCACCTGGACCCATACCACTGGTTGGTTCAAGATATTT
-	TRGV2	TRGJ1/TRGJ2	CATWDRLPYYKKLF	TGTGCCACCTGGGACAGGCTACCCTATTATAAGAAACTCTTT
-	TRGV4	TRGJP1	CATWDAGAYTTGWFKIF	TGTGCCACCTGGGATGCGGGGGCTTATACCACTGGTTGGTTCAAGATATTT
-	TRGV8	TRGJ1/TRGJ2	CATWDQVRVFKKLF	TGTGCCACCTGGGATCAGGTGAGGGTTTTCAAGAAACTCTTT
-	TRGV3	TRGJ1/TRGJ2	CATWDRPGAPSKNYYKKLF	TGTGCCACCTGGGACAGGCCGGGAGCGCCGAGTAAAAATTATTATAAGAAACTCTTT
few	TRGV3	TRGJP2	CATWVYSSDWIKTF	TGTGCCACCTGGGTGTACAGTAGTGATTGGATCAAGACGTTT
few	TRGV9	TRGJ1/TRGJ2	CALWEEGYYKKLF	TGTGCCTTGTGGGAGGAAGGTTATTATAAGAAACTCTTT
few	TRGV9	TRGJ1/TRGJ2	CALWDLNYYKKLF	TGTGCCTTGTGGGATCTGAATTATTATAAGAAACTCTTT
-	TRGV5	TRGJ1/TRGJ2	CATWDRRSNYYKKLF	TGTGCCACCTGGGACAGGCGATCGAATTATTATAAGAAACTCTTT
medium-sized	TRGV4	TRGJ1/TRGJ2	CATWDGYYKKLF	TGTGCCACCTGGGATGGATATTATAAGAAACTCTTT
-	TRGV4	TRGJ1/TRGJ2	CATWDGLIQKLF	TGTGCCACCTGGGATGGGCTCATTCAGAAACTCTTT
few	TRGV9	TRGJ1/TRGJ2	CALWEVISWVDYKKLF	TGTGCCTTGTGGGAGGTGATAAGTTGGGTCGATTATAAGAAACTCTTT
few	TRGV9	TRGJP	CALWEAQELGKKIKVF	TGTGCCTTGTGGGAGGCCCAAGAGTTGGGCAAAAAAATCAAGGTATTT
-	TRGV9	TRGJ1/TRGJ2	CALWESPNYYKQLF	TGTGCCTTGTGGGAGTCCCCTAATTATTATAAGCAACTCTTT
-	TRGV2	TRGJ1/TRGJ2	CATWDGRGGYYKKLF	TGTGCCACCTGGGACGGGCGAGGGGGTTATTATAAGAAACTCTTT
-	TRGV5	TRGJ1/TRGJ2	CAAWDRGSNYYKKLF	TGTGCCGCCTGGGACAGGGGATCGAATTATTATAAGAAACTCTTT
-	TRGV8	TRGJP1	CATWDMSTGWFKIF	TGTGCCACCTGGGATATGTCCACTGGTTGGTTCAAGATATTT
-	TRGV3	TRGJ1/TRGJ2	CATWEGRDKKLF	TGTGCCACCTGGGAAGGAAGGGATAAGAAACTCTTT
few	TRGV9	TRGJ1/TRGJ2	CALCRFYKKLF	TGTGCCTTGTGTAGGTTTTATAAGAAACTCTTT
once	TRGV4	TRGJ1/TRGJ2	CATWDPPPDKKLF	TGTGCCACCTGGGATCCGCCGCCGGATAAGAAACTCTTT
few	TRGV2	TRGJP2	CATFNTWTSDWIKTF	TGTGCCACCTTTAACACTTGGACCAGTGATTGGATCAAGACGTTT
few	TRGV2	TRGJ1/TRGJ2	CATWDCTYYKKLF	TGTGCCACCTGGGACTGTACGTATTATAAGAAACTCTTT
-	TRGV2	TRGJ1/TRGJ2	CATWDGQNFSKKLF	TGTGCCACCTGGGACGGGCAGAATTTCTCAAAGAAACTCTTT
few	TRGV8	TRGJP2	CATWDHRSDWIKTF	TGTGCCACCTGGGATCATCGTAGTGATTGGATCAAGACGTTT
-	TRGV8	TRGJ1/TRGJ2	CATWDMKELF	TGTGCCACCTGGGATATGAAGGAACTCTTT
few	TRGV4	TRGJ1/TRGJ2	CATWDPFKKLF	TGTGCCACCTGGGATCCCTTTAAGAAACTCTTT
few	TRGV9	TRGJP2	CALWEPRYSSDWIKTF	TGTGCCTTGTGGGAGCCCCGTTATAGTAGTGATTGGATCAAGACGTTT
many	TRGV9	TRGJ1/TRGJ2	CALWETHKKLF	TGTGCCTTGTGGGAGACACATAAGAAACTCTTT
few	TRGV9	TRGJ1/TRGJ2	CALWEQNYYKKLF	TGTGCCTTGTGGGAACAGAATTATTATAAGAAACTCTTT